Presented here are 30 T cell receptor beta chains from one specimen sequenced in a study of Graves' ophthalmopathy and Graves' hyperthyroidism. Transcripts of RNA were the source for amplifying TCR beta CDR3 regions. RT-PCR with HTBI primers came first, then second-round multiplex PCR. TCRdb used MiXCR to reprocess the multiplex PCR reads, holding one entry per CDR3 protein. The sample holds 900,000 to 1,200,000 distinct CDR3 sequences, around a third seen once. Sequenced material: peripheral blood or thyroid tissue (not recorded which). The receptor set was obtained from an adult man with Graves' hyperthyroidism.

This clonotype was counted a few times. This chain uses TRBV7-8 with TRBJ2-2; D is possibly TRBD1 (5 bases). The CDR3 extends over 14 amino acids. The germline V and J ends were trimmed by 6 bases and 8 bases, with 16 bases remaining between them. Germline V gives CDR1 SGHVS, CDR2 FQNEAQ. The CDR3: CASSFTGGAGELFF. In DNA, the CDR3 is TGTGCCAGCAGTTTCACCGGTGGGGCTGGGGAGCTGTTTTTT.

The rearrangement links TRBV4-3 to TRBJ1-4; TRBD1 matches at 7 bases. J lost 7 bases, V lost 3 bases, and 14 bases had no gene match. The CDR3 contains 17 residues. Germline V gene data show CDR1 as LGHNA and CDR2 as YSLEER. The CDR3 DNA follows: TGCGCCAGCAGCCAGGGACCTTCAGGGGGAGAAGCTGAAAAACTGTTTTTT. As protein: CASSQGPSGGEAEKLFF.

This clonotype was recorded many times. The rearrangement uses TRBV12-3 or TRBV12-4 and TRBJ2-5; 7 nucleotides agree with TRBD1. This CDR3 region has 14 residues. J was trimmed by 8 bases and V by 8 bases; bases with no gene match: 14. The CDR3 DNA follows: TGTGCCAGCCGCGACAGGGCGGGTTTCGAAACCCAGTACTTC. This translates into CASRDRAGFETQYF.

The chain recombines TRBV6-1 with TRBJ2-5; 9 bases are shared with TRBD1. The CDR3 runs 16 residues. Germline values: CDR1 MNHNS, CDR2 SASEGT. V gave up 0 bases and J gave up 5 bases; unmatched junction bases: 7. The CDR3 DNA follows: TGTGCCAGCAGTGAAGCCTGGACCGGGACAGGGGAGACCCAGTACTTC. Protein product: CASSEAWTGTGETQYF.

The chain joins TRBV7-9 to TRBJ2-6; the D is unclear. The CDR3 runs to 15 residues. In germline, CDR1 is SEHNR, CDR2 FQNEAQ (reference sequence). V lost 10 bases to trimming and J lost 4 bases, with 17 bases between them. CDR3 sequence: CATIDGRAGANVLTF. As DNA, the CDR3 is TGTGCCACTATCGACGGCAGAGCCGGGGCCAACGTCCTGACTTTC.

This clonotype was observed at least ten times. In nucleotides, the CDR3 is TGTGCCAGCAGCTTAGGTAGGGCTGCGCACGGCTACACCTTC. Protein sequence: CASSLGRAAHGYTF. The gene calls are TRBV7-9 and TRBJ1-2, with no clear D. V shed 1 base and J shed 8 bases, with 14 bases lying between them. CDR1 and CDR2 from the germline V gene are SEHNR and FQNEAQ (reference sequence). The CDR3 runs to 14 residues.

As for this clonotype: This may be a read error: a much more frequent sequence differs by one nucleotide. This chain links TRBV5-1 with TRBJ2-2, with 7 bases lining up with TRBD1. The CDR3 consists of 15 residues. Germline V gene data show CDR1 as SGHRS and CDR2 as YFSETQ. J was trimmed by 7 bases and V by 4 bases; bases with no gene match: 10. The DNA for the CDR3 is TGCGCCAGCAGCCCGGAAGGGGGCACCGGCGGGGAGCTGTTTTTT. The encoded protein is CASSPEGGTGGELFF. Full variable domain (missing parts from reference TRBV5-1 and TRBJ2-2): KAGVTQTPRYLIKTRGQQVTLSCSPISGHRSVSWYQQTPGQGLQFLFEYFSETQRNKGNFPGRFSGRQFSNSRSEMNVSTLELGDSALYLCASSPEGGTGGELFFGEGSRLTVL.

A word on this clonotype: This clone may be a read error of a much larger clone one base away. V usage is TRBV7-2 and J usage is TRBJ1-1; D is unclear. CDR1 is SGHTA and CDR2 is FQGNSA in the germline V gene. The CDR3 runs to 13 residues. The CDR3 reads CVSSLRKNTEAFF. The CDR3 DNA reads TGTGTCAGCAGCTTAAGGAAGAACACTGAAGCTTTCTTT.

This clonotype has ten or more counts. The chain carries TRBV19 and TRBJ1-2; D gene unclear. CDR3 length: 13 amino acids. V was cut by 6 bases and J by 7 bases, with 15 bases left in between. Germline values: CDR1 LNHDA, CDR2 SQIVND (reference sequence). The CDR3 DNA sequence: TGTGCCAGTAGAAACCCTGGTTGGTTTGGCTACACCTTC. Translated, it gives CASRNPGWFGYTF.

The V call is TRBV29-1, the J call TRBJ2-5; no definite D call. The V and J ends lost 3 bases and 9 bases respectively, with 2 bases between them. The CDR3 length is 8 residues. Germline loops: CDR1 SQVTM, CDR2 ANQGSEA. CDR3 DNA: TGCAGCGTTGACGCCCAGTACTTC. Translating it yields CSVDAQYF.

This clonotype was counted many times. The chain recombines TRBV24-1 with TRBJ2-7, with TRBD1 matching over 7 bases. This CDR3 region has 15 residues. Trimming removed 2 bases from V and 0 bases from J; junction bases left unmatched: 3. In germline, CDR1 is KGHDR, CDR2 SFDVKD. The CDR3 sequence: CATSDSGTASYEQYF. The CDR3 DNA sequence: TGTGCCACCAGTGATTCCGGGACAGCCTCCTACGAGCAGTACTTC.

The gene calls are TRBV5-4 and TRBJ1-6, with unresolved D. Germline V gives CDR1 SGHNT, CDR2 YYREEE (reference sequence). The CDR3 runs to 16 residues. With 5 bases removed from V and 3 bases from J, the gap between germline ends came to 15 bases. CDR3 sequence (DNA): TGTGCCAGCAGGACCCTCGCGACGGTCTATAATTCACCCCTCCACTTT. Its protein product is CASRTLATVYNSPLHF.

The rearrangement uses TRBV7-3 and TRBJ2-5; D may be TRBD2 (6 bases). This CDR3 region has 18 residues. Trimming pared 0 bases from V and 3 bases from J, leaving 20 bases between. Germline assignment: CDR1 SGHTA and CDR2 FQGTGA. CDR3 nucleotide sequence: TGTGCCAGCAGCTTAACAGTAGCGGTTATGACGACGGAAGAGACCCAGTACTTC. It codes for CASSLTVAVMTTEETQYF.

This chain uses TRBV7-8 with TRBJ2-7, with D possibly being TRBD1 or TRBD2 (6 bases each). Germline V lookup: CDR1 SGHVS, CDR2 FQNEAQ. Trimming took off 5 bases at V and 2 bases at J, with 10 bases between the two ends. The CDR3 is 13 residues long. CDR3 DNA sequence: TGTGCCAGCAGCGCCCGGGGGCCCTACGAGCAGTACTTC. Amino acid sequence: CASSARGPYEQYF. Combining the CDR3 with reference TRBV7-8 and TRBJ2-7 gives the whole variable domain GAGVSQSPRYKVAKRGQDVALRCDPISGHVSLFWYQQALGQGPEFLTYFQNEAQLDKSGLPSDRFFAERPEGSVSTLKIQRTQQEDSAVYLCASSARGPYEQYFGPGTRLTVT.

The rearrangement uses TRBV11-1 and TRBJ1-4, with 11 positions matching TRBD1. Germline V gene sequence: CDR1 SGHAT, CDR2 FQDESV (reference sequence). The junction had 5 bases not matched to a gene; V was cut back by 5 bases and J by 6 bases. The CDR3 spans 15 residues. The CDR3 DNA reads as TGTGCCAGCAGCCCCTGGACAGGGGGCGATGAAAAACTGTTTTTT. It encodes CASSPWTGGDEKLFF.

About this clonotype: The CDR3 does not close with the conserved phenylalanine or tryptophan, likely indicating a read error. Because the CDR3's place on the DNA is in doubt, the DNA is left out and the CDR3 is given as listed by TCRdb. The CDR3: CASRDRDRPFY. The chain recombines TRBV19 with TRBJ1-1; the table assigns TRBD1, which was not confirmed against the DNA. The CDR3 region is 11 residues in length, termini included. The germline V gene encodes CDR1 LNHDA and CDR2 SQIVND (reference sequence).

This clonotype was observed many times. V is TRBV15 and J is TRBJ1-2; D gene ambiguous. The germline V and J ends were trimmed by 3 bases and 3 bases, with 14 bases remaining between them. The germline V gene has CDR1 LNHNV and CDR2 YYDKDF (reference sequence). The CDR3 contains 15 residues. CDR3 bases: TGTGCCACCAGCAGCCCGGAGACCGCCCACTATGGCTACACCTTC. Translated, it gives CATSSPETAHYGYTF. Supplemented by reference TRBV15 and TRBJ1-2, the full variable domain reads DAMVIQNPRYQVTQFGKPVTLSCSQTLNHNVMYWYQQKSSQAPKLLFHYYDKDFNNEADTPDNFQSRRPNTSFCFLDIRSPGLGDTAMYLCATSSPETAHYGYTFGSGTRLTVV.

Note on this clonotype: At one of its ends the junction is not consistent with the germline gene, which may arise from a read error. This rearrangement joins TRBV7-2 to TRBJ2-3, with TRBD2 identical over 8 bases. This CDR3 has 16 residues. CDR1 is SGHTA, CDR2 FQGNSA, per germline. The chain's CDR3 is CASSQDRAGATDTQYF. The CDR3 nucleotides read TGCGCCAGCAGCCAAGATCGAGCGGGGGCCACAGATACGCAGTATTTT.

The chain links TRBV4-3 to TRBJ2-6; possibly TRBD1 or TRBD2 for D (5 bases each). Germline V gene sequence: CDR1 LGHNA, CDR2 YSLEER. The CDR3 is 18 residues long. The V and J ends lost 1 base and 0 bases respectively, with 13 bases between them. CDR3 in DNA: TGCGCCAGCAGCCAAGTTCCGGGACGGGCCTCTGGGGCCAACGTCCTGACTTTC. Translation gives CASSQVPGRASGANVLTF.

The table lists this clonotype with many counts. The chain uses TRBV7-2 and TRBJ2-7, with TRBD2 matching over 9 bases. This CDR3 has 15 residues. Trimming took 5 bases from V and 1 from J; bases not matched to a gene: 6. From germline, CDR1 is SGHTA and CDR2 FQGNSA. CDR3 region: CASSPRREGSYEQYF. In DNA form, the CDR3 reads TGTGCCAGCAGCCCCAGGCGGGAGGGGTCCTACGAGCAGTACTTC.

As regards this clonotype: A clone one base away is much larger, so this may be a read error. The rearrangement joins TRBV2 to TRBJ2-7; 13 positions match TRBD2. Germline V CDR1 and CDR2: SNHLY, FYNNEI. J was trimmed by 1 base and V by 6 bases; bases with no gene match: 3. The CDR3 runs to 15 residues. The CDR3 DNA reads TGTGCCAGCAGGGGGGGACTAGCGGGATCCTACGAGCAGTACTTC. Its protein is CASRGGLAGSYEQYF.

Turning to this clonotype: Germline and junction disagree at one end, which may indicate a read error. The rearrangement uses TRBV24-1 and TRBJ2-7, with 7 bases matching TRBD2. Germline V gene sequence: CDR1 KGHDR, CDR2 SFDVKD. This CDR3 has 13 amino acids. CDR3 region: CATSEGGSYGQYF. The CDR3 DNA is TGTGCCACCAGTGAGGGCGGGAGCTACGGGCAGTACTTC.

The chain recombines TRBV10-2 with TRBJ2-7; TRBD2 matches 7 bases. Germline CDR1 WSHSY, CDR2 SAAADI. The CDR3 contains 12 residues. V lost 4 bases and J lost 6; bases outside the gene matches: 3. DNA for the CDR3: TGCGCCAGCAGTGCGGGAGGAAGCGAGCAGTACTTC. It translates to CASSAGGSEQYF.

There are many counts of this clonotype. V is TRBV20-1 and J is TRBJ1-2; D call uncertain. Germline V gives CDR1 DFQATT, CDR2 SNEGSKA (reference sequence). This CDR3 has 13 amino acids. V was trimmed by 3 bases and J by 6 bases, leaving 14 bases between them. Here the CDR3 DNA reads TGCAGTGCTAGGGGGAGGTCCTGGCATGGCTACACCTTC. This translates into CSARGRSWHGYTF.

This clonotype was recorded at least ten times. V and J are TRBV2 and TRBJ1-1, with D possibly TRBD1 on 5 matching bases. V was shortened by 8 bases and J by 3 bases, with 16 bases between the two germline ends. The CDR3 consists of 14 residues. Germline assignment: CDR1 SNHLY and CDR2 FYNNEI. The CDR3 spells CASSWGDLDTEAFF. CDR3 coding DNA: TGTGCCAGCTCTTGGGGGGATTTGGACACTGAAGCTTTCTTT.

This clonotype was detected only a few times. The rearrangement links TRBV7-9 to TRBJ2-7; 10 bases match TRBD2. The CDR3 covers 15 residues. The V gene's germline CDR1 is SEHNR and CDR2 FQNEAQ (reference sequence). After removal of 3 bases from V and 2 bases from J, the junction contained 4 bases not matched to a gene. CDR3: CASSFGTSVAYEQYF. CDR3 DNA: TGTGCCAGCAGCTTCGGGACTAGCGTAGCCTACGAGCAGTACTTC.

Comment on this clonotype: This may be a read error, as it is one base from a much larger clone. This chain links TRBV5-1 with TRBJ1-2; no definite D call. CDR3 length equals 14 residues. Germline CDR1 SGHRS, CDR2 YFSETQ. This CDR3 is CASSQEGERARKCF. In DNA, the CDR3 is TGCGCCAGCAGCCAAGAGGGAGAGAGGGCCCGGAAGTGCTTC.

This clonotype was observed a handful of times. The CDR3 DNA sequence: TGTGCCAGCAGCTTAGGCTCCGGGACTAGCCGTATGTACGAGCAGTACTTC. Its translation is CASSLGSGTSRMYEQYF. This chain links TRBV11-2 with TRBJ2-7, with 9 bases aligning to TRBD2. The CDR3 is 17 amino acids. After removal of 1 base from V and 4 bases from J, the junction contained 11 bases not matched to a gene. Per the germline V gene, CDR1 is SGHAT and CDR2 is FQNNGV.

V usage is TRBV2 and J usage is TRBJ1-2; weak D call: TRBD1 (5 bases). V was pared by 6 bases and J by 3 bases, with 14 bases between. The germline CDR1 and CDR2 sequences are SNHLY and FYNNEI. The CDR3 spans 14 residues. In DNA form, the CDR3 reads TGTGCCAGCAGGCGCGGGGACGGTGACTATGGCTACACCTTC. Protein product: CASRRGDGDYGYTF.

The CDR3 region has the DNA TGTGCCAGCAACCCTAGCGAACAAGAGACCCAGTACTTC. Amino acid sequence: CASNPSEQETQYF. V is TRBV7-2 and J is TRBJ2-5, with D possibly being TRBD2 (6 bases). V shed 7 bases and J shed 2 bases, with 11 bases lying between them. This CDR3 comprises 13 residues. Germline loops: CDR1 SGHTA, CDR2 FQGNSA.